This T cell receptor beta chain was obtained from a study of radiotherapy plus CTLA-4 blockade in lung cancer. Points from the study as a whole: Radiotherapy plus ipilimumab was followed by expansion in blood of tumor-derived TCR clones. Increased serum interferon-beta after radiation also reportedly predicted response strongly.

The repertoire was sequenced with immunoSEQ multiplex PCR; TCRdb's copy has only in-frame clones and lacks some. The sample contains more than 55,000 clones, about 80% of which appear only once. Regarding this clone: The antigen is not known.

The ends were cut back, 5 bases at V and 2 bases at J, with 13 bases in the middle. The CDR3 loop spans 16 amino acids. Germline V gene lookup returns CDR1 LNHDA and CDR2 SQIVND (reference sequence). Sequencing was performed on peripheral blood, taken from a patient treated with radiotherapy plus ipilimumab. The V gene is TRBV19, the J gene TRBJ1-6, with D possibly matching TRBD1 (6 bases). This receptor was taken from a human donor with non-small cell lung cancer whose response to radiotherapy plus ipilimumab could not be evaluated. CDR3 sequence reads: CASSGTRAAYNSPLHF. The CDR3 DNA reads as TGTGCCAGTAGTGGGACAAGGGCCGCCTATAATTCACCCCTCCACTTT.